These 15 T cell receptor beta chains originate from one sample sequenced in a study of shared clonotypes between healthy human individuals. Sequencing was performed with immunoSEQ multiplex PCR; in TCRdb, only in-frame clones are kept and a portion is missing. The data show 1.5 million to 2.5 million clones, about 94% seen once. Naive CD8 cells were CD45RO-negative, positively selected for CCR7, excluding terminally differentiated effector memory CD45RA+ cells. The sequenced sample was naive CD8+ T cells sorted from blood. Receptors were obtained from a young man in good health.

About this clone itself: Distinct nucleotide sequences in the sample also encode this CDR3. V usage is TRBV9 and J usage is TRBJ1-6; weak D call: TRBD1 (5 bases). Germline lookup yields CDR1 SGDLS and CDR2 YYNGEE. Trimming left V 0 bases short and J 7 bases short, with 11 bases between. The CDR3 extends over 15 amino acids. Written as DNA, the CDR3 is TGTGCCAGCAGCGTAGGAGGGACGGGGAATTCACCCCTCCACTTT. Translated: CASSVGGTGNSPLHF.

Comments on this clone: Other nucleotide sequences from this sample produce the same CDR3. The chain recombines TRBV7-8 with TRBJ2-1; 7 nucleotides align to TRBD2. J lost 2 bases, V lost 0 bases, and 4 bases had no gene match. CDR1 and CDR2 from the germline V gene are SGHVS and FQNEAQ. The CDR3 is 16 residues long. The CDR3 loop is CASSLALAGAYNEQFF. Here the CDR3 DNA reads TGTGCCAGCAGCTTAGCCCTTGCGGGAGCCTACAATGAGCAGTTCTTC. The entire variable domain, with the rest obtained from reference TRBV7-8 and TRBJ2-1, is as follows: GAGVSQSPRYKVAKRGQDVALRCDPISGHVSLFWYQQALGQGPEFLTYFQNEAQLDKSGLPSDRFFAERPEGSVSTLKIQRTQQEDSAVYLCASSLALAGAYNEQFFGPGTRLTVL.

The chain has TRBV15 and TRBJ2-7; D is uncertain. The CDR3 sequence is 14 residues long. With 0 bases removed from V and 3 bases from J, the gap between germline ends came to 9 bases. Per the germline V gene, CDR1 is LNHNV and CDR2 is YYDKDF (reference sequence). The CDR3 DNA follows: TGTGCCACCAGCAGAGATCAGGCAGGCTACGAGCAGTACTTC. Its protein is CATSRDQAGYEQYF.

V is TRBV19 and J is TRBJ2-7; 9 bases are shared with TRBD1. V shed 5 bases, J shed 1 base, and the junction held 6 bases outside the gene matches. CDR1 is LNHDA, CDR2 SQIVND, per germline (reference sequence). The CDR3 sequence is 15 residues long. For the CDR3, the DNA is TGTGCCAGTAGTCCACTACAGGGGGCATCCTACGAGCAGTACTTC. It codes for CASSPLQGASYEQYF.

V gene TRBV9 combines with J gene TRBJ2-7, with 9 bases fitting TRBD2. This CDR3 region has 14 residues. Unmatched junction bases numbered 4, after V lost 2 bases and J lost 4 bases. The germline gives CDR1 SGDLS, CDR2 YYNGEE. CDR3 protein: CASSVSGSEYEQYF. CDR3 nucleotide sequence: TGTGCCAGCAGCGTTAGCGGGAGCGAGTACGAGCAGTACTTC.

Only a few counts were recorded for this clone. The chain's CDR3 is CASTWDRAQQNTGELFF. CDR3 in DNA: TGTGCCAGCACCTGGGACAGGGCCCAACAGAACACCGGGGAGCTGTTTTTT. The chain links TRBV2 to TRBJ2-2; 9 bases fit TRBD1. The CDR3 is 17 amino acids. Germline assignment: CDR1 SNHLY and CDR2 FYNNEI. V lost 7 bases to trimming and J lost 1 base; unmatched junction nucleotides: 10. Drawing the rest from reference TRBV2 and TRBJ2-2, the complete variable domain is EPEVTQTPSHQVTQMGQEVILRCVPISNHLYFYWYRQILGQKVEFLVSFYNNEISEKSEIFDDQFSVERPDGSNFTLKIRSTKLEDSAMYFCASTWDRAQQNTGELFFGEGSRLTVL.

The CDR3, as DNA: TGTGCCTGGAGTTCAGACGGAAATTCACCCCTCCACTTT. This sequence encodes CAWSSDGNSPLHF. The chain combines TRBV30 with TRBJ1-6; D remains unclear. Trimming stripped 2 bases from V and 7 bases from J, with 9 bases between. Per germline, CDR1 GTSNPN and CDR2 SVGIG (reference sequence). The CDR3 loop spans 13 amino acids.

The CDR3 coding sequence is TGTGCCAGCAGTTACTCGTTTGGGGTGGGCTACAATGAGCAGTTCTTC. This encodes CASSYSFGVGYNEQFF. This chain joins TRBV6-6 and TRBJ2-1; D is undetermined. The germline V gene has CDR1 MNHNY and CDR2 SVGAGI (reference sequence). The CDR3 extends over 16 amino acids. The germline V and J ends were trimmed by 0 bases and 3 bases, with 12 bases remaining between them.

The CDR3 region has the DNA TGTGCCAGCAGCGCTAGCGGGGGGGCCTTAGAGCAGTACTTC. Translated: CASSASGGALEQYF. The chain is built from TRBV11-1 and TRBJ2-7; 12 bases fit TRBD2. This CDR3 has 14 residues. Trimming removed 5 bases from V and 7 bases from J; junction bases left unmatched: 6. CDR1 is SGHAT and CDR2 is FQDESV in the germline V gene (reference sequence).

V gene TRBV29-1 combines with J gene TRBJ2-3; a weak D match, TRBD2 (5 bases). This CDR3 comprises 15 residues. V was cut by 7 bases and J by 6 bases, with 23 bases left in between. Germline CDR1 reads SQVTM; CDR2 reads ANQGSEA. The CDR3 DNA reads as TGCAGCGCCCGAGTGACTAACCCTGCGGGTGATACGCAGTATTTT. It codes for CSARVTNPAGDTQYF.

The chain recombines TRBV9 with TRBJ2-1, with 13 bases lining up with TRBD2. The CDR3 totals 16 residues. Germline V gene data show CDR1 as SGDLS and CDR2 as YYNGEE. Trimming took 2 bases from V and 7 from J; bases not matched to a gene: 6. Here the CDR3 DNA reads TGTGCCAGCAGCGTCCACAGGACTAGCGGGGGAAATGAGCAGTTCTTC. It translates to CASSVHRTSGGNEQFF.

This clone was seen once. The chain has TRBV6-1 and TRBJ1-5; D is uncertain. Germline CDR1 is MNHNS and CDR2 is SASEGT. The CDR3 has 16 amino acids. Trimming took 2 bases from V and 0 from J, leaving 11 bases between them. CDR3 sequence reads: CASSEPRVSSNQPQHF. CDR3 coding DNA: TGTGCCAGCAGTGAACCACGGGTGTCTAGCAATCAGCCCCAGCATTTT.

The V call is TRBV5-1, the J call TRBJ1-6; tentatively, D is TRBD1 (6 bases). The CDR3 covers 17 residues. V shed 0 bases and J shed 2 bases, with 12 bases lying between them. Germline values: CDR1 SGHRS, CDR2 YFSETQ. The CDR3, as DNA: TGCGCCAGCAGCTTGGCAGGGGATCTCGCCTATAATTCACCCCTCCACTTT. Encoded protein: CASSLAGDLAYNSPLHF.

The CDR3 loop reads CASSIWRTALRDTEAFF. CDR3 nucleotides: TGTGCCAGTAGTATATGGCGGACAGCCCTCCGGGACACTGAAGCTTTCTTT. This rearrangement joins TRBV19 to TRBJ1-1; perhaps TRBD1 as D (6 bases). Trimming cost V 2 bases and J 3 bases, with 19 bases left between them. The CDR3 spans 17 residues. From germline, CDR1 is LNHDA and CDR2 SQIVND (reference sequence).

The J gene is TRBJ2-7, the V gene TRBV28, with D possibly TRBD2 on 8 matching bases. The CDR3 contains 15 residues. V gave up 5 bases and J gave up 4 bases, with 18 bases separating them. Germline V CDR1 and CDR2: MDHEN, SYDVKM. Written as DNA, the CDR3 is TGTGCCAGCAGTCCCGGGGGGGACAGTGAATACGAGCAGTACTTC. This gives the protein CASSPGGDSEYEQYF.